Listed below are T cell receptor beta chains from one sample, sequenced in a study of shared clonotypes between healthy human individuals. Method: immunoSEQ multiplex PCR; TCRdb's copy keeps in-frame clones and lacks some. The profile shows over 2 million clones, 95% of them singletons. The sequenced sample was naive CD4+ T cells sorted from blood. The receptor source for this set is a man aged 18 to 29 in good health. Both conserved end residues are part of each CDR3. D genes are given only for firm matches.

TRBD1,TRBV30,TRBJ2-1,TGTGCCTGGAGTGCAGGGGGTCATGAGCAGTTCTTC,CAWSAGGHEQFF
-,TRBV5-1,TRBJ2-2,TGCGCCAGCAGCTTGGAGGGTGGGAACACCGGGGAGCTGTTTTTT,CASSLEGGNTGELFF
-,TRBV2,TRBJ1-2,TGTGCCAGCACAAGCGAAGGCGTATATGGCTACACCTTC,CASTSEGVYGYTF
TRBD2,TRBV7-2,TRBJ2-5,TGTGCCAGCAGCTCCTTTCGGGAGGCCGGGGGGACCCAGTACTTC,CASSSFREAGGTQYF
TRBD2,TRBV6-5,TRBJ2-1,TGTGCCAGCAGTTACTCGAAAGCGGGAGTCTCCAATGAGCAGTTCTTC,CASSYSKAGVSNEQFF
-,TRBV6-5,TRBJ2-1,TGTGCCAGCAGTCCCGCCCTCGTGTTAGAGCAGTTCTTC,CASSPALVLEQFF
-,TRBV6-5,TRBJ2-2,TGTGCCAGCACCCGGGACACCTACACCGGGGAGCTGTTTTTT,CASTRDTYTGELFF
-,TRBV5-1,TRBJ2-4,TGCGCCAGCAGCCCCCTGGCGGGAGCCAAAAACATTCAGTACTTC,CASSPLAGAKNIQYF
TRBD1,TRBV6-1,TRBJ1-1,TGTGCCAGTGGGACAGGGAGTCTGGTTTTCTTT,CASGTGSLVFF
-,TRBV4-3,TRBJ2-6,TGCGCCAGCAGCCAAGTGAGTGCTGGGGCCAACGTCCTGACTTTC,CASSQVSAGANVLTF
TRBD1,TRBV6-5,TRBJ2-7,TGTGCCAGCAGTTACGGCCAGGGGGCCTACGAGCAGTACTTC,CASSYGQGAYEQYF
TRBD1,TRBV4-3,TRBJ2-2,TGCGCCAGCAGCCAAGGACAGGGGGCTGTCGGGGAGCTGTTTTTT,CASSQGQGAVGELFF
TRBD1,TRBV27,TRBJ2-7,TGTGCCAGCACCCGTGCGGGACAGGGAGGTACCTACGAGCAGTACTTC,CASTRAGQGGTYEQYF
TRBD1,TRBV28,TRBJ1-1,TGTGCCAGCAGTTCTGGCCCGGGACAGGGAGGTTATCCGTATACTGAAGCTTTCTTT,CASSSGPGQGGYPYTEAFF
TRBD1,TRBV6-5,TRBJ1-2,TGTGCCAGCAGTTACACTAGGGGGCATGGCTACACCTTC,CASSYTRGHGYTF
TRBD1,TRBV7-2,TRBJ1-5,TGTGCCAGCAGCTTAGGACAGGGGCCTGCGGGGCCCCAGCATTTT,CASSLGQGPAGPQHF
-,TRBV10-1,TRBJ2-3,TGCGCCAGCAGTCCCCTAGGACAAGATACGCAGTATTTT,CASSPLGQDTQYF
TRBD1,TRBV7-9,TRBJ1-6,TGTGCCAGCAGTCTTGGACAGGGGATGAATTCACCCCTCCACTTT,CASSLGQGMNSPLHF
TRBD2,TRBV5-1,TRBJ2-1,TGCGCCAGCAGCTCCTCCGGGACTAGACCAAACAATGAGCAGTTCTTC,CASSSSGTRPNNEQFF
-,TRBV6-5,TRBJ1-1,TGTGCCAGCAGCTCGGGGCAGGGAGTCACTGAAGCTTTCTTT,CASSSGQGVTEAFF
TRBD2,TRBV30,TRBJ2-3,TGTGCCTGGGCGGGACTAGCGGCTAACTTGGGGGATACGCAGTATTTT,CAWAGLAANLGDTQYF
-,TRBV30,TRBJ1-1,TGTGCCTGGAGTCCCCTTCCTGCCACTGAAGCTTTCTTT,CAWSPLPATEAFF
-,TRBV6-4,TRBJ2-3,TGTGCCAGCAGTGCGGACGGGGGCAAGGGAGATACGCAGTATTTT,CASSADGGKGDTQYF
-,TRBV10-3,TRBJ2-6,TGTGCCATCAGCCCCAGAGCGGAAAGGTCCTCTGGGGCCAACGTCCTGACTTTC,CAISPRAERSSGANVLTF
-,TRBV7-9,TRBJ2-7,TGTGCCAGCAGCCATGGACCGATCTACGAGCAGTACTTC,CASSHGPIYEQYF
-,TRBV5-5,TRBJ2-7,TGTGCCAGCAGCTTGGCCTTAGGGGGGGCCCCCTCCTACGAGCAGTACTTC,CASSLALGGAPSYEQYF
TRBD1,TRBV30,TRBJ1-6,TGTGCCTGCCGATCGGAATTTGCAGGGGGAAATTATCTTTTTAATTCACCCCTCCACTTT,CACRSEFAGGNYLFNSPLHF
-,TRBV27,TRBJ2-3,TGTGCCAGCAGTCCTATGGGCAGGACGACAGATACGCAGTATTTT,CASSPMGRTTDTQYF